Below, one TCR beta chain is given with its context. This clonotype was detected ten times or more. Its antigen is not yet known. Qualities for individual bases were not recorded, and no much larger clone is one base off. In the paper's terms, the treatment or condition label means: in vitro stimulation with specific CMV peptide epitopes to enrich CMV-specific T cells. The sequencer was an Illumina HiSeq 1500. TCRdb trimmed the raw reads at Q25, called clones with MiXCR and kept productive beta chains. Under each unique CDR3 protein, matching rows form one entry showing the most common genes and DNA. This sample comprises about 890,000 distinct CDR3 sequences, around 30% of them detected only once. Together, the top ten hold over 11% of the sample. Including the terminal cysteine and valine, the CDR3 comprises 14 residues. Only the CDR3 region is kept as DNA, spanning 42 bases read in frame from base 1. V is cut by 1 base and J by 0 bases, and the space between the germline ends is 7 bases. CDR1 and CDR2 are drawn from the germline V gene (reference sequence): SEHNR, FQNEAQ.

The data stem from a study of T cell repertoires in cytomegalovirus infection (dated by TCRdb to between 2019 and 2020). Background for the entire study: The peptide stimulations were aimed at well-studied HLA-B-restricted epitopes as well as recently identified HLA-C-restricted CMV epitopes, whose presentation resists viral immunomodulation. Donor HLA type was relevant to the analysis, as public TCR beta signatures indicated carriage of CMV infection together with the matching HLA type.

Overall study outcomes, separate from this receptor: The ex vivo response was dominated by HLA-C-restricted CMV-specific TCR beta clonotypes, which also provided the single most frequent clonotype in two of eight donors. Cumulative frequency of public TCR beta family members discriminated carriers of CMV infection plus the relevant HLA type in this cohort and an independent 352-donor cohort.

The chain employs TRBV7-9 and TRBJ2-7, with a weak D call of TRBD2 (5 bases match). The clonotype was recovered from a human donor in good health (CMV status not recorded). Some clones in this sample may be carry-over from other donors' samples. Sequencing used cultured CD8+ T cells from PBMCs, obtained from culture after CMV antigen stimulation. The CDR3 corresponds to CASSLEGSSYEQYV. The DNA reads as follows: TGTGCCAGCAGCTTAGAAGGGAGCTCCTACGAGCAGTACGTC.